These 5 T cell receptor beta chains originate from one sample sequenced in a study of shared clonotypes between healthy human individuals. Sequenced by immunoSEQ multiplex PCR; TCRdb stores in-frame clones only, minus some. The sample includes approximately 400,000 clones, about 97% seen only once; the top ten take 0.32%. Sequenced: memory CD8+ T cells sorted from blood. This sample's subset: CD45RO+ cells pooled with CCR7-negative TemRA cells. The receptors here all came from a man aged 30 to 45 in good health.

The rearrangement links TRBV29-1 to TRBJ1-1; weak D call: TRBD1 (6 bases). Germline V gene data show CDR1 as SQVTM and CDR2 as ANQGSEA. V was trimmed by 4 bases and J by 1 base, leaving 10 bases between them. This CDR3 comprises 13 residues. The CDR3 region is CSVGRGGNTEAFF. The CDR3 DNA reads TGCAGCGTTGGAAGAGGGGGGAACACTGAAGCTTTCTTT.

This clone was counted once. The chain couples TRBV28 to TRBJ2-1; the match to TRBD2 covers 9 bases. The germline gives CDR1 MDHEN, CDR2 SYDVKM. With V trimmed by 5 bases and J by 1 base, 3 bases remained unmatched. CDR3 length: 15 residues. The chain's CDR3 is CASSPSGKSYNEQFF. The CDR3 nucleotides read TGTGCCAGCAGTCCTAGCGGGAAGTCCTACAATGAGCAGTTCTTC.

The chain employs TRBV30 and TRBJ2-2; D not certain. The germline V gene has CDR1 GTSNPN and CDR2 SVGIG (reference sequence). The CDR3 has 12 residues. V gave up 2 bases and J gave up 4 bases, with 5 bases separating them. For the CDR3, the DNA is TGTGCCTGGAGTTGGGCCACCGGGGAGCTGTTTTTT. It specifies CAWSWATGELFF.

This clone was detected only once. The J gene is TRBJ2-2, the V gene TRBV2; D may be TRBD1 (6 bases). Trimming removed 6 bases at V and 2 bases at J, with 13 bases between. This CDR3 comprises 15 residues. Germline-derived CDR1 and CDR2 are SNHLY and FYNNEI. The CDR3 here is CASSQNRVNTGELFF. In DNA, the CDR3 is TGTGCCAGCAGCCAAAACAGGGTTAACACCGGGGAGCTGTTTTTT.

The chain uses TRBV10-3 and TRBJ2-3, with no clear D. Trimming stripped 10 bases from V and 5 bases from J, with 10 bases between. The CDR3 is made up of 11 amino acids. Germline V CDR1 and CDR2: ENHRY, SYGVKD. CDR3: CATSTRDTQYF. The CDR3 DNA follows: TGTGCCACATCTACCCGAGATACGCAGTATTTT.